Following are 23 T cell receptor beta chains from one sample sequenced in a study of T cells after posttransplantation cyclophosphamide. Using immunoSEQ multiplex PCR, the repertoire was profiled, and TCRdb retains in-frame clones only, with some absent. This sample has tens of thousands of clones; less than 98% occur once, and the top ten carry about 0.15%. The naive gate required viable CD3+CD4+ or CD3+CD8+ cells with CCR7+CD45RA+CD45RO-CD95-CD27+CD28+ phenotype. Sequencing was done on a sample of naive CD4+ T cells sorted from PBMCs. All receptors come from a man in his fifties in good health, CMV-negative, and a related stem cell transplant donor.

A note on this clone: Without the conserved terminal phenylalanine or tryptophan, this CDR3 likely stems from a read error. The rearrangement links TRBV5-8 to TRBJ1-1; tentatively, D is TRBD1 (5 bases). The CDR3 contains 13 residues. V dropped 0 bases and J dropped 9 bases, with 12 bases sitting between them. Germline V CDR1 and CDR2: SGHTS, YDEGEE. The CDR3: CASSLAGGNQAFL. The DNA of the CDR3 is TGTGCCAGCAGCTTGGCCGGGGGGAATCAAGCTTTCCTT.

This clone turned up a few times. CDR3 loop: CASSPPTPGNQPQHF. CDR3 in DNA: TGTGCCAGCAGTCCCCCCACTCCGGGCAATCAGCCCCAGCATTTT. The J gene is TRBJ1-5, the V gene TRBV6-5, with unresolved D. The CDR3 runs to 15 residues. V was clipped by 5 bases and J by 2 bases, with 13 bases between them. The germline V gene has CDR1 MNHEY and CDR2 SVGAGI.

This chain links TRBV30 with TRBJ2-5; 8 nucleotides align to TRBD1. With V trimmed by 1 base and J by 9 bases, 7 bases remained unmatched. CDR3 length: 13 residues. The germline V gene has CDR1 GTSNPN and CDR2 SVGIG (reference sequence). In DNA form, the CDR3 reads TGTGCCTGGAGTGGACAGGGGACAAGGGCCCAGTACTTC. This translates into CAWSGQGTRAQYF.

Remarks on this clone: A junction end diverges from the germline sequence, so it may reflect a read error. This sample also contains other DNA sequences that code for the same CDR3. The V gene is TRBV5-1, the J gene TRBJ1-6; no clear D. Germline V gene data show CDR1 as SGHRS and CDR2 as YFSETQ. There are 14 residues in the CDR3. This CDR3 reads CASSQDSYNSPLHF. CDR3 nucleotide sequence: TGCGCCAGCAGCCAGGACTCCTATAATTCCCCCCTCCACTTT.

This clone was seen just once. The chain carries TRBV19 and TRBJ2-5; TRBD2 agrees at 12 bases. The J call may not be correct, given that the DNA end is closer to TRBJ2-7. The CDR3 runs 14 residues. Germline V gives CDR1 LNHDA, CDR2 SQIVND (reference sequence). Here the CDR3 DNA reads TGTGCCAGTAGGAGACTAGCGGGGGACTACGAGCAGTACTTC. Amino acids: CASRRLAGDYEQYF.

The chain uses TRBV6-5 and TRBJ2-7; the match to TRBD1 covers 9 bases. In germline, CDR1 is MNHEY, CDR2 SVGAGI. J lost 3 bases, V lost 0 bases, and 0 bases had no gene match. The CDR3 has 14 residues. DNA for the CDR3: TGTGCCAGCAGTTACTCGACAGGGGGCTACGAGCAGTACTTC. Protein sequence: CASSYSTGGYEQYF.

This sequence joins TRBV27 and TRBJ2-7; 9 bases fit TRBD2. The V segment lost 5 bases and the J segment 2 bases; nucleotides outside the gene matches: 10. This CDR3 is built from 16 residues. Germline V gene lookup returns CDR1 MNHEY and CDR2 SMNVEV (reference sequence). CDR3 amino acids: CASSARPGLAAYEQYF. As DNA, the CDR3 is TGTGCCAGCAGTGCCCGTCCGGGACTAGCCGCCTACGAGCAGTACTTC.

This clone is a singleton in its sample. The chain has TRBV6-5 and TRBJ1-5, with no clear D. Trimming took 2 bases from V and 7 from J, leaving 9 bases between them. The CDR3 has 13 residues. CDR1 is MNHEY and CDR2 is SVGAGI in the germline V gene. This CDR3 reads CASSYTQAQPQHF. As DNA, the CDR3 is TGTGCCAGCAGTTACACTCAAGCCCAGCCCCAGCATTTT.

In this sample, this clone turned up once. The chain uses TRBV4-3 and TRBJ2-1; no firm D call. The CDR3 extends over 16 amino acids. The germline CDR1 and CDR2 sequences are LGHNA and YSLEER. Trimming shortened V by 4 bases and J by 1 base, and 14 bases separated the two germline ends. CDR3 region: CASSPLVGVSYNEQFF. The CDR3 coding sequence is TGCGCCAGCAGCCCTCTAGTCGGAGTTTCCTACAATGAGCAGTTCTTC.

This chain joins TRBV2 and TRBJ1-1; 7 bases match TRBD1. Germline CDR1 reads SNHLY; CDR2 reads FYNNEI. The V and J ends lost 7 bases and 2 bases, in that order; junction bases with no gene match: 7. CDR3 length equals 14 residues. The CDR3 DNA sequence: TGTGCCAGCAAACCCGGGACAGCAAACACTGAAGCTTTCTTT. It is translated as CASKPGTANTEAFF.

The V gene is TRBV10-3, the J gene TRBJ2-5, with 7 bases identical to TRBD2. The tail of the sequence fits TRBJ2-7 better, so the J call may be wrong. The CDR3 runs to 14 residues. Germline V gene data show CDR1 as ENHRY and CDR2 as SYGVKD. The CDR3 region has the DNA TGTGCCATCAGTGTCGGGGGGAGCTCCTACGAGCAGTACTTC. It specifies CAISVGGSSYEQYF.

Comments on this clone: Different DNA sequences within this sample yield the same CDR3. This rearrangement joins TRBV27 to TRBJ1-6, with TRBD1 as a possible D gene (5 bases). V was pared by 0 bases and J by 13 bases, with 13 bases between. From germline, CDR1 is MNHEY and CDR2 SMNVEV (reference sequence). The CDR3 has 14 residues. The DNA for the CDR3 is TGTGCCAGCAGTTTATCGTCAGGGTACTCCCCCCTCCACTTT. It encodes CASSLSSGYSPLHF.

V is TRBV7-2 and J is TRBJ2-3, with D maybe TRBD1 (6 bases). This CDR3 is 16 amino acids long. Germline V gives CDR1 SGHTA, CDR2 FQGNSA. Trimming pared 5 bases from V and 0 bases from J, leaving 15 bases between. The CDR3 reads CASSRQGTLSTDTQYF. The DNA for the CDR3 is TGTGCCAGCAGCCGCCAGGGGACACTGAGCACAGATACGCAGTATTTT.

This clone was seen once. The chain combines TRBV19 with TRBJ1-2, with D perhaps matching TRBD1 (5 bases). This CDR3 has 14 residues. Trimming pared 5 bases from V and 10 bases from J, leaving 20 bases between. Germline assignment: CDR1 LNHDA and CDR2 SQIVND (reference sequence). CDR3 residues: CASSLQDTPRDYTF. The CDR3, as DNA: TGTGCCAGTAGTCTCCAGGACACTCCTAGGGACTACACCTTC.

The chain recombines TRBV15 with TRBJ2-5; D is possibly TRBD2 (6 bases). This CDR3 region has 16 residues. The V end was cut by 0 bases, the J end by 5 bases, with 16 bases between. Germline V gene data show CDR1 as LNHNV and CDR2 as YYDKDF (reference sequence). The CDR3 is CATSRDKGRSGETQYF. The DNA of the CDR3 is TGTGCCACCAGCAGAGATAAGGGACGCAGCGGGGAGACCCAGTACTTC.

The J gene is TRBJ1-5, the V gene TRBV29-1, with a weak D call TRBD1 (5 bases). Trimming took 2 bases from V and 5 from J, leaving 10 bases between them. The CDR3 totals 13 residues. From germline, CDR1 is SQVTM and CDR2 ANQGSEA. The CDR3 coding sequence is TGCAGCGTTGAATGGGGCAACGATCAGCCCCAGCATTTT. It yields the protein CSVEWGNDQPQHF.

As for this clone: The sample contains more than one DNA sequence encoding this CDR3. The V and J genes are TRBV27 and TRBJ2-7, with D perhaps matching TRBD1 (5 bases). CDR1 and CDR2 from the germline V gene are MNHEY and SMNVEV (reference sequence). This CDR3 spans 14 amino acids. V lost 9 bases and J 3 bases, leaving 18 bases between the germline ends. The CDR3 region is CASRQTLTHYEQYF. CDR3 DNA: TGTGCCAGTCGACAGACACTGACTCACTACGAGCAGTACTTC.

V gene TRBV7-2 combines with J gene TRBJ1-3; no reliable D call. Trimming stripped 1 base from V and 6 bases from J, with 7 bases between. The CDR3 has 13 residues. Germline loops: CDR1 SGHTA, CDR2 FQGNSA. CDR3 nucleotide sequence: TGTGCCAGCAGCTTAGGACACTCAAACACCATATATTTT. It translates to CASSLGHSNTIYF.

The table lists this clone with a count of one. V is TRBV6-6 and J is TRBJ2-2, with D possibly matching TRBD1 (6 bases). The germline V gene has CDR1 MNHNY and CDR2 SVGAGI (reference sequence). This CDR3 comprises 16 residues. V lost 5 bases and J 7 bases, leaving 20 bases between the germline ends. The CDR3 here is CASSLQGIDRGGELFF. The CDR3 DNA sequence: TGTGCCAGCAGTCTACAGGGTATTGACCGGGGCGGGGAGCTGTTTTTT.

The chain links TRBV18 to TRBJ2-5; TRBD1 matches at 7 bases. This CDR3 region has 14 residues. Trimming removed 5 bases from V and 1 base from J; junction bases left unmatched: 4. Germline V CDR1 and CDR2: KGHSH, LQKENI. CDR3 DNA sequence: TGTGCCAGCTCAAAGAGGGACAGCCAAGAGACCCAGTACTTC. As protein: CASSKRDSQETQYF.

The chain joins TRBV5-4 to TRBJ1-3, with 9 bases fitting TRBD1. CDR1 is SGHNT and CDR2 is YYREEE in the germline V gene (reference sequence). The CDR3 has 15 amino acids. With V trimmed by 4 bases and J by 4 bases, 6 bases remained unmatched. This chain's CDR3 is CASSTLGTGGNTIYF. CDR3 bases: TGTGCCAGCAGCACCCTCGGGACAGGGGGAAACACCATATATTTT.

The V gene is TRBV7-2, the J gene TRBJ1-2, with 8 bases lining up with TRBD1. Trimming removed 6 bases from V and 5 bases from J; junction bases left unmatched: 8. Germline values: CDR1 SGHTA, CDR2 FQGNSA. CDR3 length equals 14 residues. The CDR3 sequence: CASRKTGVDYGYTF. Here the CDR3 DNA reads TGTGCCAGCAGGAAGACAGGGGTGGATTATGGCTACACCTTC.

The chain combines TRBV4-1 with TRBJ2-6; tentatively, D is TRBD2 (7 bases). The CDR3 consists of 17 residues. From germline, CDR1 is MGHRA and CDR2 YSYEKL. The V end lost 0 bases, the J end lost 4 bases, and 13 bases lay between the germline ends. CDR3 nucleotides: TGCGCCAGCAGCCAAGATTGGGGGGGGGCCGGGGCCAACGTCCTGACTTTC. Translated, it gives CASSQDWGGAGANVLTF.